These 9 T cell receptor beta chains were all obtained from the same sample, sequenced in a study of T cell responses to AZD1222 COVID-19 vaccine. Here immunoSEQ multiplex PCR was the method, and the copy in TCRdb shows in-frame clones only, minus some. The table lists some 100,000 clones, more than 70% of them singletons. The input for sequencing was peripheral blood, taken 28 days after the second AZD1222 dose. The source of these receptors is an adult who received the AZD1222 COVID-19 vaccine.

The chain uses TRBV6-4 and TRBJ2-3, with a possible D match to TRBD1 (7 bases). From germline, CDR1 is MRHNA and CDR2 SNTAGT. V lost 6 bases and J 2 bases, leaving 15 bases between the germline ends. CDR3 size: 15 residues. The chain's CDR3 is CASSAGGGHTDTQYF. DNA of the CDR3: TGTGCCAGCAGCGCCGGAGGGGGCCACACAGATACGCAGTATTTT.

V and J are TRBV10-3 and TRBJ2-7, with D uncertain. From germline, CDR1 is ENHRY and CDR2 SYGVKD. The V gene lost 2 bases and the J gene lost 3 bases, with 5 bases spanning the gap. The CDR3 consists of 12 residues. The DNA of the CDR3 is TGTGCCATCAGTGAGGAGATCTACGAGCAGTACTTC. It codes for CAISEEIYEQYF.

The rearrangement joins TRBV7-2 to TRBJ1-3; no firm D call. The V and J ends lost 1 base and 0 bases respectively, with 10 bases between them. Germline assignment: CDR1 SGHTA and CDR2 FQGNSA. There are 16 residues in the CDR3. The CDR3 region is CASSLDRTISGNTIYF. CDR3 nucleotides: TGTGCCAGCAGCTTAGATAGAACCATCTCTGGAAACACCATATATTTT.

The chain recombines TRBV7-9 with TRBJ1-1; 7 nucleotides agree with TRBD1. The CDR3 length is 13 residues. In germline, CDR1 is SEHNR, CDR2 FQNEAQ (reference sequence). J was trimmed by 11 bases and V by 4 bases; bases with no gene match: 10. The CDR3 DNA is TGTGCCAGCAGCTACCAACAGGGGAATGTGGCTTTCTTT. Protein product: CASSYQQGNVAFF.

The rearrangement links TRBV7-9 to TRBJ1-2, with D maybe TRBD1 (6 bases). Germline V gene data show CDR1 as SEHNR and CDR2 as FQNEAQ (reference sequence). Deletions cut 4 bases from V and 7 bases from J, with 16 bases between. The length of the CDR3 is 14 residues. In DNA, the CDR3 is TGTGCCAGCAGCTCGGCAGGGGACTTAGGTGGCTACACCTTC. It yields the protein CASSSAGDLGGYTF. Filled out from reference TRBV7-9 and TRBJ1-2, the complete variable domain reads DTGVSQNPRHKITKRGQNVTFRCDPISEHNRLYWYRQTLGQGPEFLTYFQNEAQLEKSRLLSDRFSAERPKGSFSTLEIQRTEQGDSAMYLCASSSAGDLGGYTFGSGTRLTVV.

The chain links TRBV13 to TRBJ1-3; D gene ambiguous. This CDR3 has 12 amino acids. CDR1 and CDR2 (germline): PRHDT, FYEKMQ (reference sequence). With 4 bases removed from V and 10 bases from J, the gap between germline ends came to 11 bases. In nucleotides, the CDR3 is TGTGCCAGCAGCTCCCCGGGGTTAACCATATATTTT. It encodes CASSSPGLTIYF.

This sequence joins TRBV5-5 and TRBJ1-5; no clear D gene. Germline V gene data show CDR1 as SGHKS and CDR2 as YYEKEE (reference sequence). This CDR3 has 16 amino acids. V was shortened by 1 base and J by 5 bases, with 16 bases between the two germline ends. The CDR3 bases are TGTGCCAGCAGCTTGATTGCTGGCCTACCATATCAGCCCCAGCATTTT. It encodes CASSLIAGLPYQPQHF.

This clone appeared once. J is TRBJ1-6 and V is TRBV19; 9 positions agree with TRBD1. CDR1 and CDR2 (germline): LNHDA, SQIVND (reference sequence). V was clipped by 6 bases and J by 9 bases; unmatched bases: 12. CDR3 length: 16 residues. Written as DNA, the CDR3 is TGTGCCAGTAGCGTCCGTAGGACAGGGGTTCCTTCACCCCTCCACTTT. Residues: CASSVRRTGVPSPLHF.

The chain joins TRBV11-2 to TRBJ1-3; TRBD1 matches 7 bases. The trim removed 4 bases at V and 2 bases at J, leaving 5 bases unmatched. CDR3 length: 15 amino acids. The V gene's germline CDR1 is SGHAT and CDR2 FQNNGV. CDR3 sequence reads: CASSSDRAAGNTIYF. The CDR3 DNA follows: TGTGCCAGCAGCTCCGACAGGGCAGCTGGAAACACCATATATTTT.